The rows below give T cell receptor beta chains drawn from one sample of a study of blood T cell repertoires in COVID-19. Sequencing was performed with immunoSEQ multiplex PCR; in TCRdb, only in-frame clones are kept and a portion is missing. The table lists fewer than 300,000 clones, roughly nine tenths of them singletons. The specimen was peripheral blood. All receptors derive from a woman in her twenties or thirties with COVID-19, enrolled during active disease. CDR3s include the opening cysteine and the closing phenylalanine or tryptophan. Clone size, where shown, is once, few, many, or a class for clones that have expanded.

clone_size	v_call	cdr3_aa
.	TRBV11-3	CASSLQGPTDTQYF
.	TRBV4-1	CASSHQAGAFYNEQFF
.	TRBV19	CASRPGQGAGEQYF
.	TRBV12-5	CASGLVSGGPYNEQFF
.	TRBV4-1	CASSPFGTEPQHF
once	TRBV3-1/TRBV3-2	CASSQDMRAGKSHEQYF
.	TRBV12-1	CASSFDRTYEQYF
.	TRBV4-2	CASSPQDRLYGQYF
.	TRBV9	CASSFGWTGGGNTEAFF
.	TRBV4-1	CASSQDPGLTEAFF
.	TRBV9	CASSPTGGPHQPQHF
few	TRBV19	CASSSGQGPSEQYF
.	TRBV4-1	CASRRPGDSNYGYTF
few	TRBV7-9	CASSLAGGRVDEQYF
.	TRBV5-6	CASSFHNEQFF
few	TRBV19	CAISTGNEAFF
once	TRBV7-6	CASSEWTSGGAVETQYF
few	TRBV3-1/TRBV3-2	CASSQDRGTKTQYF
.	TRBV2	CASSQVGDRANYGYTF
.	TRBV6-5	CASTGGTYEQYF
.	TRBV4-1	CASSQAPLTGNYGYTF
once	TRBV29-1	CSVEARGGVAEAFF
.	TRBV11-2	CASSLGQALLYGYIF
few	TRBV7-9	CASSLGKLADTEAFF
.	TRBV29-1	CSVEDPRVGNEQFF
.	TRBV19	CASSPAGSYNEQFF
.	TRBV5-1	CASSLGGTSGSSSYNEQFF
.	TRBV6-5	CASGPGQPIDTQYF
.	TRBV7-6	CASSAGTGLSQPQHF
.	TRBV4-2	CASSFRDRGGEKLFF
.	TRBV14	CASSQDLRDTQYF
.	TRBV5-1	CASSLGQGAYEQYF
.	TRBV7-9	CASSSLGQGVTYEQYF
.	TRBV5-1	CASSPTSGVPNEQFF
.	TRBV10-1	CASSESGQIQTQYF
.	TRBV5-4	CASSPRVQETQYF
.	TRBV5-4	CASSFWQGGGGYTF
.	TRBV12-3/TRBV12-4	CASSYRGNEQYF
.	TRBV18	CASSLGRTEYNSPLHF
.	TRBV12-5	CASGSSGGEQFF
once	TRBV6-5	CASSYQGISTDTQYF
.	TRBV20-1	CSASTTYSYEQYF
.	TRBV28	CASRSPGTGYRLFF
.	TRBV25-1	CAASPGTGESEQYF
.	TRBV18	CASSQSGGGQETQYF